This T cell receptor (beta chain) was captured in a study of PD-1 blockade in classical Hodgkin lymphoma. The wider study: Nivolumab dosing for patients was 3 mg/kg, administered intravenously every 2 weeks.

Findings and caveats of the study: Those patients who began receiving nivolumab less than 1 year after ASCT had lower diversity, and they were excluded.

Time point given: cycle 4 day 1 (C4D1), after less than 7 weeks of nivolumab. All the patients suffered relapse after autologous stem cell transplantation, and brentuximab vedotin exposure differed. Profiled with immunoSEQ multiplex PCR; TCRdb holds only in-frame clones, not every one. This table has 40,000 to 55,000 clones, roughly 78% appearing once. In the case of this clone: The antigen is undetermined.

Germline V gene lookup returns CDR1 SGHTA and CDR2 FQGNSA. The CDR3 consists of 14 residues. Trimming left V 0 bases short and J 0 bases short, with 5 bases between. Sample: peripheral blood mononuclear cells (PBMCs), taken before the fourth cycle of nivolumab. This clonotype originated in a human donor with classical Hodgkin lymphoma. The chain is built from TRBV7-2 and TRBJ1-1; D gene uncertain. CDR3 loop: CASSLAAVNTEAFF. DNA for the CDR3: TGTGCCAGCAGCTTAGCGGCGGTGAACACTGAAGCTTTCTTT.